One and the same sample provided the 8 T cell receptor beta chains below, sequenced in a study of blood T cell repertoires in COVID-19. Assay used: immunoSEQ multiplex PCR; TCRdb lists only in-frame clones, some missing. Among about 210,000 clones listed, roughly 94% were seen once. Sequencing was carried out using peripheral blood. These receptors all stem from a man aged 25-40 years with acute or convalescent COVID-19.

This chain uses TRBV28 with TRBJ2-3; D perhaps matches TRBD1 (5 bases). Per the germline V gene, CDR1 is MDHEN and CDR2 is SYDVKM. V was pared by 3 bases and J by 1 base, with 8 bases between. The CDR3 has 14 amino acids. CDR3: CASSFLQGTDTQYF. CDR3 nucleotides: TGTGCCAGCAGTTTTTTACAGGGCACAGATACGCAGTATTTT.

This clone occurred once. The chain joins TRBV27 to TRBJ2-3, with TRBD2 identical over 8 bases. The CDR3 runs 15 residues. V lost 4 bases to trimming and J lost 2 bases; unmatched junction nucleotides: 5. CDR1 and CDR2 from the germline V gene are MNHEY and SMNVEV (reference sequence). CDR3 protein: CASSYVSGATDTQYF. The CDR3 coding sequence is TGTGCCAGCAGTTACGTTAGCGGGGCCACAGATACGCAGTATTTT.

The chain joins TRBV2 to TRBJ2-5; 8 bases align to TRBD2. CDR1 SNHLY and CDR2 FYNNEI come from the germline V gene. The CDR3 spans 13 residues. V shed 6 bases, J shed 2 bases, and the junction held 2 bases outside the gene matches. The CDR3 DNA reads as TGTGCCAGCAGCGGGAGGGCTCAAGAGACCCAGTACTTC. This sequence encodes CASSGRAQETQYF. Looking up the rest from reference TRBV2 and TRBJ2-5 gives the full variable domain: EPEVTQTPSHQVTQMGQEVILRCVPISNHLYFYWYRQILGQKVEFLVSFYNNEISEKSEIFDDQFSVERPDGSNFTLKIRSTKLEDSAMYFCASSGRAQETQYFGPGTRLLVL.

This CDR3 is CASSPTGSSNQPQHF. In nucleotides, the CDR3 is TGTGCCAGCAGCCCGACTGGTTCTAGCAATCAGCCCCAGCATTTT. The rearrangement links TRBV11-2 to TRBJ1-5, with unresolved D. Germline V gene data show CDR1 as SGHAT and CDR2 as FQNNGV. This CDR3 has 15 residues. Trimming removed 5 bases from V and 0 bases from J, with 11 bases in between.

This sequence joins TRBV24-1 and TRBJ2-5, with TRBD1 matching 7 bases. The CDR3 is 16 residues long. With V trimmed by 7 bases and J by 2 bases, 12 bases remained unmatched. Per germline, CDR1 KGHDR and CDR2 SFDVKD. The CDR3 is CATSPSPGRGQETQYF. The CDR3 region has the DNA TGTGCCACCAGCCCATCCCCCGGCAGGGGGCAAGAGACCCAGTACTTC.

The chain employs TRBV28 and TRBJ1-5; the D gene is possibly TRBD1 (5 bases). The germline CDR1 and CDR2 sequences are MDHEN and SYDVKM. This CDR3 contains 17 residues. V dropped 5 bases and J dropped 5 bases, with 22 bases sitting between them. The CDR3 loop reads CASSLRSSGTSHQPQHF. The CDR3 DNA reads as TGTGCCAGCAGTCTGAGGTCCTCCGGGACTTCTCATCAGCCCCAGCATTTT.

This clone was recorded only once. The same CDR3 can be traced to other DNA sequences in this sample. The gene calls are TRBV18 and TRBJ1-1; D unclear. Germline V lookup: CDR1 KGHSH, CDR2 LQKENI. Trimming shortened V by 3 bases and J by 0 bases, and 8 bases separated the two germline ends. CDR3 size: 14 residues. The CDR3 DNA reads TGTGCCAGCTCACCCGGACTGATGAACACTGAAGCTTTCTTT. Translation: CASSPGLMNTEAFF.

This chain joins TRBV30 and TRBJ1-6; D perhaps matches TRBD1 (6 bases). This CDR3 is 18 amino acids long. The V and J ends lost 3 bases and 4 bases respectively, with 22 bases between them. Germline CDR1 is GTSNPN and CDR2 is SVGIG (reference sequence). CDR3 bases: TGTGCCTGGAGCACCGCCCGAACAGGGAACACGTATAATTCACCCCTCCACTTT. It is translated as CAWSTARTGNTYNSPLHF.